The 4 T cell receptor beta chains listed next were all sequenced from one sample in a study of patients and donors after allogeneic stem cell transplantation. TCRdb re-derived calls from the RT-PCR reads in MiXCR, one entry per CDR3 protein. The table includes 390,000 or so distinct CDR3 sequences, approximately 16% detected once. The sample consisted of blood, either unsorted or a sorted T cell fraction (not recorded which). Receptors originate from a human donor who was either an allogeneic HSCT recipient or a stem cell or donor lymphocyte infusion donor (not recorded which). It is not recorded whose cells these are; they may come from a transplant donor.

The table lists this clonotype with many counts. The genes are TRBV12-3 or TRBV12-4 and TRBJ2-1, with a tentative D call TRBD2 (6 bases). CDR3 length: 11 amino acids. Trimming cost V 3 bases and J 15 bases, with 12 bases left between them. The CDR3 sequence is CASSFGGTAFF. Here the CDR3 DNA reads TGTGCCAGCAGTTTTGGCGGGACGGCGTTCTTC.

This clonotype was found a few times. The V gene is TRBV10-3, the J gene TRBJ1-6, with 9 bases identical to TRBD1. Trimming at V came to 6 bases and at J to 3 bases, leaving 0 bases not matched to a gene. Germline V gives CDR1 ENHRY, CDR2 SYGVKD. The CDR3 runs 14 residues. This chain's CDR3 is CAIRGQGYNSPLHF. In DNA, the CDR3 is TGTGCCATCAGGGGACAGGGCTATAATTCACCCCTCCACTTT.

The chain links TRBV6-1 to TRBJ1-6, with D possibly matching TRBD1 (5 bases). Deletions cut 8 bases from V and 0 bases from J, with 14 bases between. Germline V lookup: CDR1 MNHNS, CDR2 SASEGT. The CDR3 is 16 residues long. This CDR3 is CASHRGRSSYNSPLHF. The CDR3 nucleotides are TGTGCCAGCCATAGGGGCAGGAGCTCCTATAATTCACCCCTCCACTTT.

In this sample, this clonotype turned up a few times. J is TRBJ1-1 and V is TRBV30; D not resolved. The germline gives CDR1 GTSNPN, CDR2 SVGIG (reference sequence). The CDR3 covers 13 residues. Trimming cost V 2 bases and J 4 bases, with 11 bases left between them. This CDR3 reads CAWSKAGSTEAFF. The DNA of the CDR3 is TGTGCCTGGAGTAAGGCGGGAAGCACTGAAGCTTTCTTT. The entire variable domain, with the rest obtained from reference TRBV30 and TRBJ1-1, is as follows: SQTIHQWPATLVQPVGSPLSLECTVEGTSNPNLYWYRQAAGRGLQLLFYSVGIGQISSEVPQNLSASRPQDRQFILSSKKLLLSDSGFYLCAWSKAGSTEAFFGQGTRLTVV.